This T cell receptor beta chain comes out of a study of blood T cells in healthy people across ages. Study-wide points: Strong correlation existed between TCR beta diversity and naive T cell percentage.

A second PCR, run for roughly 6 to 11 cycles, used a sample-barcoded 5' primer plus a J-beta primer mix. Each sample yielded at least 2.5 million CDR3-containing paired-end reads. Each CDR3 protein gets one entry after TCRdb re-called the 5' RACE reads with MiXCR. The profile shows hundreds of thousands of distinct CDR3 sequences, under 65% of them singletons. As concerns this clonotype: Its antigen is undetermined.

Germline assignment: CDR1 ENHRY and CDR2 SYGVKD. V gave up 4 bases and J gave up 3 bases, with 10 bases separating them. The CDR3 extends over 14 amino acids. The people who gave samples were healthy Caucasians from Russia, aged roughly 6 to 100. Total RNA, at least 5 micrograms per sample, was extracted from PBMCs. This rearrangement joins TRBV10-3 to TRBJ1-5, with no clear D. Sequencing used blood. This receptor was identified in a man aged 55 to 70 in good health. The CDR3, as DNA: TGTGCCATCAGTGTCGGCCAGATCAATCAGCCCCAGCATTTT. Translation: CAISVGQINQPQHF.